This T cell receptor (beta chain) was sequenced during a study of blood T cell repertoires in COVID-19. CDR3 length: 13 residues. V lost 5 bases and J lost 0, with 8 bases in between. Germline CDR1 LNHDA, CDR2 SQIVND (reference sequence). Authors' data handling: Amplification from reference gene primers served as the basis for estimated nucleated cell counts. Method: immunoSEQ multiplex PCR; TCRdb's copy keeps in-frame clones and lacks some. That table is the source of V, J and clone size, and D and trimming were worked out from the DNA. The data show about 180,000 clones, over 70% seen once. J is TRBJ2-7 and V is TRBV19; D remains unclear. Sequencing was done on a sample of PBMCs or T cells enriched from blood (not recorded which). The sequence derives from a woman between 40 and 55 years old with acute COVID-19. CDR3 in amino acids: CASSRTDSYEQYF. CDR3 nucleotide sequence: TGTGCCAGTAGTCGCACAGACTCCTACGAGCAGTACTTC. The complete variable domain, with remaining parts taken from reference TRBV19 and TRBJ2-7, reads DGGITQSPKYLFRKEGQNVTLSCEQNLNHDAMYWYRQDPGQGLRLIYYSQIVNDFQKGDIAEGYSVSREKKESFPLTVTSAQKNPTAFYLCASSRTDSYEQYFGPGTRLTVT.